This passage covers 21 T cell receptor beta chains from one sample sequenced in a study of siplizumab effects on memory and regulatory T cells. Assay: immunoSEQ multiplex PCR; the TCRdb copy retains only in-frame clones and omits some. Counted here are over 85,000 clones, 85% to 95% occurring once; the ten biggest clones make up roughly 0.3%. Sequencing was performed on non-Treg CD4+ T cells sorted from blood. The origin of the receptors is a human donor in good health.

The chain combines TRBV9 with TRBJ1-2, with a tentative D call TRBD1 (6 bases). Germline V CDR1 and CDR2: SGDLS, YYNGEE. Trimming pared 0 bases from V and 4 bases from J, leaving 10 bases between. This CDR3 is 14 amino acids long. This chain's CDR3 is CASSVGQALYGYTF. In nucleotides, the CDR3 is TGTGCCAGCAGCGTAGGACAGGCCCTCTATGGCTACACCTTC. The full variable domain, its missing parts supplied by reference TRBV9 and TRBJ1-2, is DSGVTQTPKHLITATGQRVTLRCSPRSGDLSVYWYQQSLDQGLQFLIQYYNGEERAKGNILERFSAQQFPDLHSELNLSSLELGDSALYFCASSVGQALYGYTFGSGTRLTVV.

This sequence joins TRBV9 and TRBJ2-7, with TRBD2 matching over 10 bases. Trimming cost V 4 bases and J 0 bases; bases outside gene matches: 10. Germline assignment: CDR1 SGDLS and CDR2 YYNGEE. The CDR3 totals 17 residues. CDR3 in DNA: TGTGCCAGCAGCCCCCGCCGGACTAGCGGCCGCTCCTACGAGCAGTACTTC. Protein sequence: CASSPRRTSGRSYEQYF. The entire variable domain, with the rest obtained from reference TRBV9 and TRBJ2-7, is as follows: DSGVTQTPKHLITATGQRVTLRCSPRSGDLSVYWYQQSLDQGLQFLIQYYNGEERAKGNILERFSAQQFPDLHSELNLSSLELGDSALYFCASSPRRTSGRSYEQYFGPGTRLTVT.

The rearrangement uses TRBV27 and TRBJ2-7; D remains ambiguous. In germline, CDR1 is MNHEY, CDR2 SMNVEV (reference sequence). The CDR3 totals 14 residues. V dropped 4 bases and J dropped 6 bases, with 16 bases sitting between them. The CDR3 DNA reads as TGTGCCAGCAGTTATGCCCGGAGTAACGCCGAGCAGTACTTC. It specifies CASSYARSNAEQYF.

This clone was seen just once. The V call is TRBV20-1, the J call TRBJ1-2; weak D call: TRBD1 (5 bases). Trimming removed 5 bases at V and 8 bases at J, with 12 bases between. Looked up from germline, CDR1 is DFQATT and CDR2 is SNEGSKA (reference sequence). The CDR3 runs to 11 residues. In nucleotides, the CDR3 is TGCAGTGCTGGGGGAAGCCACGGCTACACCTTC. Encoded protein: CSAGGSHGYTF.

In its sample, this clone was seen a few times. In DNA, the CDR3 is TGTGCCAGCAGCCGAGGACAACAAGAGACCCAGTACTTC. The encoded protein is CASSRGQQETQYF. The J gene is TRBJ2-5, the V gene TRBV7-8, with a weak D call TRBD1 (5 bases). This CDR3 region has 13 residues. Trimming cost V 5 bases and J 2 bases, with 9 bases left between them. The V gene's germline CDR1 is SGHVS and CDR2 FQNEAQ.

J is TRBJ1-5 and V is TRBV7-2; 10 nucleotides match TRBD1. This CDR3 spans 15 amino acids. CDR1 and CDR2 (germline): SGHTA, FQGNSA. The V and J ends lost 5 bases and 6 bases, in that order; junction bases with no gene match: 7. The CDR3 DNA sequence: TGTGCCAGCAGCACGACAGGGGGCGCGGCTCAGCCCCAGCATTTT. The encoded protein is CASSTTGGAAQPQHF. Variable domain in full (rest from reference TRBV7-2 and TRBJ1-5): GAGVSQSPSNKVTEKGKDVELRCDPISGHTALYWYRQSLGQGLEFLIYFQGNSAPDKSGLPSDRFSAERTGGSVSTLTIQRTQQEDSAVYLCASSTTGGAAQPQHFGDGTRLSIL.

This chain uses TRBV13 with TRBJ1-2; 8 nucleotides line up with TRBD1. Germline V gene lookup returns CDR1 PRHDT and CDR2 FYEKMQ (reference sequence). Trimming took 5 bases from V and 0 from J; bases not matched to a gene: 8. The length of the CDR3 is 16 residues. In nucleotides, the CDR3 is TGTGCCAGCAGCCCCGGGACAGGACAAACTAACTATGGCTACACCTTC. Its translation: CASSPGTGQTNYGYTF.

The chain links TRBV9 to TRBJ1-2, with 11 bases matching TRBD1. Germline V gene lookup returns CDR1 SGDLS and CDR2 YYNGEE. This CDR3 has 14 residues. J gave up 8 bases and V 0 bases, and 3 bases lay outside the gene matches. As DNA, the CDR3 is TGTGCCAGCAGCGTAGATCGGACAGGGGGCGGCTACACCTTC. This gives the protein CASSVDRTGGGYTF.

Of note for this clone: A read error may account for a junction end that differs from germline. The chain uses TRBV10-3 and TRBJ2-1; D is unresolved. Germline CDR1 and CDR2: ENHRY and SYGVKD. The CDR3 covers 12 residues. DNA for the CDR3: TGTGCCATCAGTGAGTCCTTCAATGAGCAGTTCTTC. Encoded protein: CAISESFNEQFF.

The V and J genes are TRBV6-5 and TRBJ2-5; D is unclear. Germline V gene lookup returns CDR1 MNHEY and CDR2 SVGAGI. V lost 6 bases and J lost 1, with 6 bases in between. The length of the CDR3 is 12 residues. The CDR3, as DNA: TGTGCCAGCAGCCAGACCCAAGAGACCCAGTACTTC. Protein product: CASSQTQETQYF.

V usage is TRBV2 and J usage is TRBJ1-2, with 8 bases identical to TRBD1. In germline, CDR1 is SNHLY, CDR2 FYNNEI. Trimming removed 7 bases from V and 7 bases from J; junction bases left unmatched: 8. The length of the CDR3 is 13 residues. The CDR3: CASNGQGLGGYTF. CDR3 nucleotide sequence: TGTGCCAGCAACGGACAGGGCCTGGGTGGCTACACCTTC.

The V gene is TRBV11-2, the J gene TRBJ2-3; D is tentatively TRBD1 or TRBD2 (6 bases each). The V end was cut by 7 bases, the J end by 1 base, with 15 bases between. This CDR3 comprises 15 residues. CDR1 and CDR2 from the germline V gene are SGHAT and FQNNGV. The CDR3 DNA reads TGTGCCAGCACCCCCTACGGGGGCGGCACAGATACGCAGTATTTT. This encodes CASTPYGGGTDTQYF.

This chain connects TRBV5-6 to TRBJ2-7; tentatively, D is TRBD2 (6 bases). Looked up from germline, CDR1 is SGHDT and CDR2 is YYEEEE. Trimming took off 4 bases at V and 5 bases at J, with 25 bases between the two ends. This CDR3 is 17 amino acids long. The CDR3 DNA is TGTGCCAGCAGCACCGAACCTCCAGGGTGGGGGGATAACGAGCAGTACTTC. This sequence encodes CASSTEPPGWGDNEQYF. Full variable domain (rest looked up from reference TRBV5-6 and TRBJ2-7): DAGVTQSPTHLIKTRGQQVTLRCSPKSGHDTVSWYQQALGQGPQFIFQYYEEEERQRGNFPDRFSGHQFPNYSSELNVNALLLGDSALYLCASSTEPPGWGDNEQYFGPGTRLTVT.

The V call is TRBV27, the J call TRBJ1-6, with 9 bases aligning to TRBD1. Germline V gene data show CDR1 as MNHEY and CDR2 as SMNVEV (reference sequence). This CDR3 spans 13 amino acids. Trimming cost V 4 bases and J 10 bases; bases outside gene matches: 2. CDR3 protein: CASSSTGGSPLHF. CDR3 nucleotide sequence: TGTGCCAGCAGTTCGACAGGGGGATCACCCCTCCACTTT.

The chain joins TRBV30 to TRBJ2-3, with 12 nucleotides matching TRBD2. This CDR3 contains 14 residues. V dropped 3 bases and J dropped 4; count of bases not matched to a gene: 2. CDR1 and CDR2 from the germline V gene are GTSNPN and SVGIG (reference sequence). The CDR3 DNA sequence: TGTGCCTGGAGGGCTAGCGGGAGGGCAGATACGCAGTATTTT. It specifies CAWRASGRADTQYF.

The rearrangement uses TRBV9 and TRBJ2-1, with 9 bases that match TRBD2. Per germline, CDR1 SGDLS and CDR2 YYNGEE. The CDR3 contains 18 residues. V shed 1 base and J 0 bases; nucleotides not matched to a gene: 8. The CDR3 bases are TGTGCCAGCAGCGTATCCCTCCAGCGGGGGGACTCCTACAATGAGCAGTTCTTC. Translation: CASSVSLQRGDSYNEQFF.

The genes are TRBV15 and TRBJ2-3, with 9 bases lining up with TRBD2. The trim removed 1 base at V and 2 bases at J, leaving 4 bases unmatched. The germline V gene encodes CDR1 LNHNV and CDR2 YYDKDF (reference sequence). The CDR3 is 16 residues long. Here the CDR3 reads CATSRGAGGVTDTQYF. CDR3 coding DNA: TGTGCCACCAGCAGAGGAGCGGGAGGCGTCACAGATACGCAGTATTTT.

The chain combines TRBV7-3 with TRBJ2-5, with 8 bases that match TRBD2. V trimming: 5 bases; J trimming: 2 bases; junction bases outside the gene matches: 7. CDR1 is SGHTA and CDR2 is FQGTGA in the germline V gene. The CDR3 length is 15 residues. The chain's CDR3 is CASSPAGGGQETQYF. The CDR3 coding sequence is TGTGCCAGCAGCCCCGCGGGAGGTGGGCAAGAGACCCAGTACTTC.

This clone was seen only a few times. The J gene is TRBJ2-1, the V gene TRBV9, with D perhaps being TRBD1 or TRBD2 (6 bases each). From germline, CDR1 is SGDLS and CDR2 YYNGEE. The CDR3 spans 14 residues. Trimming removed 2 bases at V and 8 bases at J, with 14 bases between. The CDR3 region is CASSVSGGLDEQFF. In DNA, the CDR3 is TGTGCCAGCAGCGTTAGTGGGGGGCTGGATGAGCAGTTCTTC.

The gene calls are TRBV7-9 and TRBJ1-1; a possible D gene is TRBD1 (5 bases). Per the germline V gene, CDR1 is SEHNR and CDR2 is FQNEAQ (reference sequence). The CDR3 consists of 16 residues. Between the trimmed V and J ends, which lost 5 bases and 1 base, there was a span of 17 bases. This chain's CDR3 is CASSTGAARRNTEAFF. The CDR3, as DNA: TGTGCCAGCAGCACTGGGGCGGCGCGGCGGAACACTGAAGCTTTCTTT.

The chain joins TRBV5-1 to TRBJ2-1; possible D gene TRBD1, 6 bases. Germline-derived CDR1 and CDR2 are SGHRS and YFSETQ. This CDR3 comprises 14 residues. V was clipped by 2 bases and J by 2 bases, with 8 bases between them. CDR3 region: CASSFGDTYNEQFF. CDR3 coding DNA: TGCGCCAGCAGCTTCGGGGACACCTACAATGAGCAGTTCTTC. Together with reference TRBV5-1 and TRBJ2-1, the CDR3 gives the full variable domain: KAGVTQTPRYLIKTRGQQVTLSCSPISGHRSVSWYQQTPGQGLQFLFEYFSETQRNKGNFPGRFSGRQFSNSRSEMNVSTLELGDSALYLCASSFGDTYNEQFFGPGTRLTVL.